This T cell receptor (beta chain) emerged from a study of sequential checkpoint blockade in melanoma. The wider study: Arm A got nivolumab then ipilimumab; arm B the reverse, 1:1. Each arm's sequence ended with maintenance nivolumab.

This clone was seen a few times. CDR3 length equals 11 residues. Treatment noted: randomized to nivolumab then ipilimumab (arm A) or the reverse (arm B). None of the patients previously received DNA-damaging chemotherapy. From thawed PBMCs, live CD3+CD8+ cells negative for CD19 and CD56 were sorted. The repertoire was sequenced with immunoSEQ multiplex PCR; TCRdb's copy has only in-frame clones and lacks some. The repertoire holds fewer than 40,000 clones, with nearly 90% as singletons. This TCR came from a human donor with melanoma. The chain is built from TRBV12-2 and TRBJ2-7; TRBD1 reflects the table's D call only, with no check against the DNA. TRBV12-2 is shown as a pseudogene. The source was CD8+ T cells sorted from blood (inferred from file names), collected from a patient given nivolumab and ipilimumab in sequence. CDR3 in DNA: TGTGCAAGTCGCCGCTTGGGCGAGCAGTACGTC. The encoded protein is CASRRLGEQYV.